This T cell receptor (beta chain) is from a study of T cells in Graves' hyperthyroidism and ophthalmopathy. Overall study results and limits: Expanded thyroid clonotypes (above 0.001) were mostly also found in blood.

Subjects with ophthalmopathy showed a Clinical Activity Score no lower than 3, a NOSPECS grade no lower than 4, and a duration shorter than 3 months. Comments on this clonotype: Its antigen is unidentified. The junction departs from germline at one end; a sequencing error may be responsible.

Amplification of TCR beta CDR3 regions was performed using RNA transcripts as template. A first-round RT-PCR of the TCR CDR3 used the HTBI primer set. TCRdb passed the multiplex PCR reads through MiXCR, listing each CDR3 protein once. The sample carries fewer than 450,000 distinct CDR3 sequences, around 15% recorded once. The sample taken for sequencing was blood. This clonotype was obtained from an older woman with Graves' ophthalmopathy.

The CDR3 bases are TGTGCCAGCAGCTTGGGGAGGCCCATCGATGGCCACACCTTC. Encoded protein: CASSLGRPIDGHTF. This sequence joins TRBV5-6 and TRBJ1-2, with unresolved D. CDR1 is SGHDT, CDR2 YYEEEE, per germline. This CDR3 has 14 amino acids.